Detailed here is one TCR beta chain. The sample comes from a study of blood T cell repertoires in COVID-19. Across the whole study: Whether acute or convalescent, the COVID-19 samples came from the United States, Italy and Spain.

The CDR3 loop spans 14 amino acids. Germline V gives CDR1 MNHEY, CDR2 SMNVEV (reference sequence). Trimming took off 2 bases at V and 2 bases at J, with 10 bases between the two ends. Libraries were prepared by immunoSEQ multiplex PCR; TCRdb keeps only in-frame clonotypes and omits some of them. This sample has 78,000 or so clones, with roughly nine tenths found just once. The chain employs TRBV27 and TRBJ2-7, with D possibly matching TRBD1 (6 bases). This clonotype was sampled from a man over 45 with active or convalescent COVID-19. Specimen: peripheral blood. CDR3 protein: CASSLQGWAYEQYF. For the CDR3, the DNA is TGTGCCAGCAGTTTACAGGGGTGGGCCTACGAGCAGTACTTC.